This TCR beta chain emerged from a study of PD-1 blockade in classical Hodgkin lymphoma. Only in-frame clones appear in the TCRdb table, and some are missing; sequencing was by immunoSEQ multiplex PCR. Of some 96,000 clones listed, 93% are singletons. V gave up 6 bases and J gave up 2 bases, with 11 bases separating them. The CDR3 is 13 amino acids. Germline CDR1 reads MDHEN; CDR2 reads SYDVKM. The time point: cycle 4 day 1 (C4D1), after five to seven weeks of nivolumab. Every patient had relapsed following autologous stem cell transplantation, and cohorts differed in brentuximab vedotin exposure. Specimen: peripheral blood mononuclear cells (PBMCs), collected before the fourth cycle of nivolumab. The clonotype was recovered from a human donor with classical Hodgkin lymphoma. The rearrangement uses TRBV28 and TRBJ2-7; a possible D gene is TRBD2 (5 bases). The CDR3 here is CASRLDGAYEQYF. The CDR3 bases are TGTGCCAGCAGACTAGACGGAGCCTACGAGCAGTACTTC.